The 17 T cell receptor beta chains below were found in one sample sequenced in a study of somatic mutations in cytotoxic T cells in rheumatoid arthritis. Profiled with immunoSEQ multiplex PCR; TCRdb holds only in-frame clones, not every one. The sample contains 12,000 or so clones, about 80% of which appear only once. Sequenced input: CD8+ T cells sorted from blood. The receptors were gathered from a man aged 50 to 59 in good health.

CDR3 nucleotides: TGTGCCAGCAGCCGGACGGCGGGAGATCAGCCCCAGCATTTT. It is translated as CASSRTAGDQPQHF. The V call is TRBV5-8, the J call TRBJ1-5; no firm D call. The CDR3 has 14 amino acids. Germline CDR1 SGHTS, CDR2 YDEGEE. V shed 4 bases and J shed 5 bases, with 13 bases lying between them.

V is TRBV7-9 and J is TRBJ2-1; perhaps D is TRBD1 or TRBD2 (5 bases each). The V and J ends lost 5 bases and 2 bases respectively, with 13 bases between them. The CDR3 totals 15 residues. The germline CDR1 and CDR2 sequences are SEHNR and FQNEAQ (reference sequence). The CDR3 nucleotides are TGTGCCAGCAGCCCGGGACGGTCCCCCTACAATGAGCAGTTCTTC. Translated: CASSPGRSPYNEQFF.

This chain connects TRBV6-5 to TRBJ1-2; D is unclear. Germline CDR1 reads MNHEY; CDR2 reads SVGAGI. V was shortened by 2 bases and J by 3 bases, with 7 bases between the two germline ends. CDR3 length equals 13 residues. CDR3 nucleotides: TGTGCCAGCAGTTACGCAGGAGACTATGGCTACACCTTC. It encodes CASSYAGDYGYTF.

CDR3 region: CASSFPRTMKGEQFF. Here the CDR3 DNA reads TGTGCCAGCAGCTTCCCTCGGACTATGAAGGGTGAGCAGTTCTTC. This chain uses TRBV7-9 with TRBJ2-1, with D perhaps matching TRBD2 (6 bases). CDR3 size: 15 residues. The ends were cut back, 3 bases at V and 9 bases at J, with 18 bases in the middle. From germline, CDR1 is SEHNR and CDR2 FQNEAQ (reference sequence).

The CDR3 protein is CASSFYKGSNYGYTF. CDR3 DNA: TGTGCCAGCAGCTTCTATAAAGGGTCTAACTATGGCTACACCTTC. The chain carries TRBV7-2 and TRBJ1-2; D is undetermined. Trimming left V 3 bases short and J 0 bases short, with 11 bases between. Germline assignment: CDR1 SGHTA and CDR2 FQGNSA. The CDR3 has 15 residues.

By its share, this clone is medium-sized (0.01 to 0.1%). The chain uses TRBV4-3 and TRBJ1-2, with 9 bases matching TRBD1. The germline gives CDR1 LGHNA, CDR2 YSLEER. The length of the CDR3 is 15 residues. J lost 3 bases, V lost 0 bases, and 2 bases had no gene match. CDR3 coding DNA: TGCGCCAGCAGCCAAGATACAGGGGGCCACTATGGCTACACCTTC. Residues: CASSQDTGGHYGYTF.

Comments on this clone: This likely traces to a read error, being one base from a far larger clone. The rearrangement uses TRBV6-6 and TRBJ1-1; no clear D gene. The V end lost 8 bases, the J end lost 1 base, and 5 bases lay between the germline ends. This CDR3 region has 11 residues. Germline CDR1 and CDR2: MNHNY and SVGAGI (reference sequence). In nucleotides, the CDR3 is TGTGCCAGCGGATCGAACACTGAAGCTTTCTTT. It codes for CASGSNTEAFF.

The V gene is TRBV6-1, the J gene TRBJ1-2, with 9 positions matching TRBD1. In germline, CDR1 is MNHNS, CDR2 SASEGT. This CDR3 comprises 14 residues. Germline trimming cut 7 bases from V and 3 bases from J; bases unmatched to any gene: 6. The CDR3 nucleotides read TGTGCCAGCACCCCGGGACAGGGACACTATGGCTACACCTTC. Residues: CASTPGQGHYGYTF.

The chain has TRBV29-1 and TRBJ2-1; D may be TRBD2 (6 bases). Germline loops: CDR1 SQVTM, CDR2 ANQGSEA. V was shortened by 5 bases and J by 7 bases, with 21 bases between the two germline ends. This CDR3 contains 15 residues. The CDR3 reads CSVTPPGRAGNEQFF. In DNA, the CDR3 is TGCAGCGTTACCCCCCCGGGCAGGGCGGGAAATGAGCAGTTCTTC.

In regard to this clone: A read error may account for a junction end that differs from germline. V usage is TRBV19 and J usage is TRBJ2-7; D is perhaps TRBD1 or TRBD2 (6 bases each). CDR3 length equals 14 residues. Germline CDR1 LNHDA, CDR2 SQIVND (reference sequence). This CDR3 reads CASRMGGRANEQYF. The CDR3 bases are TGTGCCAGTCGTATGGGGGGCAGGGCGAACGAGCAGTACTTC.

This clone is deemed large. J is TRBJ1-2 and V is TRBV13; TRBD1 matches 9 bases. Germline loops: CDR1 PRHDT, CDR2 FYEKMQ (reference sequence). Losses at the gene ends were 5 bases for V and 6 bases for J; bases not matched to a gene: 13. CDR3 length: 16 residues. The CDR3 sequence: CASSTRQGVFRDGYTF. The CDR3 DNA is TGTGCCAGCAGCACACGACAGGGGGTGTTCCGTGATGGCTACACCTTC.

The CDR3 is CASTTGYNEQFF. The CDR3 bases are TGTGCCAGTACTACAGGTTACAATGAGCAGTTCTTC. The gene calls are TRBV19 and TRBJ2-1, with D perhaps matching TRBD1 (5 bases). Trimming took off 7 bases at V and 4 bases at J, with 8 bases between the two ends. This CDR3 is 12 amino acids long. Germline V lookup: CDR1 LNHDA, CDR2 SQIVND (reference sequence).

The CDR3 DNA reads as TGTGCCAGCAGTCTTCGCCCTAGCGGCGGTAGCACAGATACGCAGTATTTT. Amino acids: CASSLRPSGGSTDTQYF. The chain combines TRBV5-5 with TRBJ2-3, with 7 bases matching TRBD2. Germline CDR1 SGHKS, CDR2 YYEKEE (reference sequence). Losses at the gene ends were 5 bases for V and 0 bases for J; bases not matched to a gene: 12. There are 17 residues in the CDR3.

The chain is built from TRBV19 and TRBJ1-1; tentative D call: TRBD1 (6 bases). This CDR3 region has 14 residues. The V gene's germline CDR1 is LNHDA and CDR2 SQIVND (reference sequence). Trimming shortened V by 5 bases and J by 2 bases, and 12 bases separated the two germline ends. DNA for the CDR3: TGTGCCAGTAGTGGGACAACTTTCAACACTGAAGCTTTCTTT. Amino acids: CASSGTTFNTEAFF.

The rearrangement links TRBV5-1 to TRBJ2-2; TRBD1 aligns across 9 bases. CDR1 and CDR2 (germline): SGHRS, YFSETQ. The V and J ends lost 4 bases and 2 bases, in that order; junction bases with no gene match: 12. The CDR3 loop spans 18 amino acids. CDR3 sequence reads: CASSPEGQGKPNTGELFF. CDR3 coding DNA: TGCGCCAGCAGCCCCGAGGGACAGGGAAAACCCAACACCGGGGAGCTGTTTTTT.

The rearrangement joins TRBV7-2 to TRBJ2-7; 8 bases map to TRBD2. This CDR3 has 15 residues. Trimming at V came to 5 bases and at J to 2 bases, leaving 8 bases not matched to a gene. The V gene's germline CDR1 is SGHTA and CDR2 FQGNSA. CDR3 sequence: CASSEYSGTPYEQYF. The DNA of the CDR3 is TGTGCCAGCAGCGAATATAGCGGGACCCCCTACGAGCAGTACTTC.

The chain employs TRBV4-1 and TRBJ2-1; D is undetermined. The CDR3 spans 13 residues. Trimming removed 0 bases at V and 11 bases at J, with 11 bases between. Germline CDR1 MGHRA, CDR2 YSYEKL. This chain's CDR3 is CASSQEAGPKQFF. The CDR3 coding sequence is TGCGCCAGCAGCCAAGAGGCCGGGCCCAAGCAGTTCTTC.